This T cell receptor beta chain is drawn from a study of blood T cells in healthy people across ages. Overall study results and limits: As age increased, TCR beta diversity per million T cells fell in a roughly linear fashion. Donor CMV infection status was unknown, possibly confounding age-related changes in expanded clonotypes.

Of note for this clonotype: Its antigen remains unknown.

A second PCR of 7 to 11 cycles used a sample-barcoded 5' primer and a J-beta primer mix. Using its own MiXCR run on the 5' RACE reads, TCRdb lists one record per CDR3 protein. The table records roughly 1,500,000 distinct CDR3 sequences, about 31% of them present only once. This CDR3 is 16 amino acids long. V was trimmed by 5 bases and J by 0 bases, leaving 14 bases between them. The germline gives CDR1 SGHAT, CDR2 FQNNGV. This chain connects TRBV11-2 to TRBJ2-4, with D unclear. The receptor was isolated from a woman in her 30s in good health. The sample taken for sequencing was blood. The chain's CDR3 is CASSRGPPVAKNIQYF. Written as DNA, the CDR3 is TGTGCCAGCAGCCGAGGCCCCCCGGTAGCCAAAAACATTCAGTACTTC. The full variable domain, in which reference TRBV11-2 and TRBJ2-4 provide the parts outside the CDR3, is EAGVAQSPRYKIIEKRQSVAFWCNPISGHATLYWYQQILGQGPKLLIQFQNNGVVDDSQLPKDRFSAERLKGVDSTLKIQPAKLEDSAVYLCASSRGPPVAKNIQYFGAGTRLSVL.